Listed below are T cell receptor beta chains from one sample, sequenced in a study of cytomegalovirus exposure and HLA in healthy donors. The data were produced by immunoSEQ multiplex PCR, yet TCRdb's version contains in-frame clones alone and is incomplete. This table holds approximately 120,000 clones. Material for sequencing was PBMCs. The source is a man aged 25-45 years in good health and CMV-seronegative. The CDR3 runs from the conserved cysteine through the conserved F or W. Fields, in order: V gene, D gene, J gene, CDR3 DNA, CDR3 protein. A D gene is named only where the DNA matches it firmly.

V: TRBV9; D: TRBD1; J: TRBJ1-4; DNA: TGTGCCAGCAGCACGTACAGGGGAGATAATGAAAAACTGTTTTTT; CDR3: CASSTYRGDNEKLFF
V: TRBV27; D: NA; J: TRBJ2-5; DNA: TGTGCCAGATTCCACCACAGGGGAGGATACCAAGAGACCCAGTACTTC; CDR3: CARFHHRGGYQETQYF
V: TRBV29-1; D: TRBD2; J: TRBJ2-5; DNA: TGCAGCGGTGAACTAGCGGATTCCCGAAGGGAGACCCAGTACTTC; CDR3: CSGELADSRRETQYF
V: TRBV7-3; D: TRBD2; J: TRBJ2-3; DNA: TGTGCCAGCAGCGCCTACCTAGCGGGAGGCCACTCTAGCACAGATACGCAGTATTTT; CDR3: CASSAYLAGGHSSTDTQYF
V: TRBV11-1; D: NA; J: TRBJ1-4; DNA: TGTGCCAGCAGCTTAGACGACAGCTTTAATGAAAAACTGTTTTTT; CDR3: CASSLDDSFNEKLFF
V: TRBV5-4; D: NA; J: TRBJ1-2; DNA: TGTGCCAGCAGCTTGGACGGAGCCTATGGCTACACCTTC; CDR3: CASSLDGAYGYTF
V: TRBV19; D: NA; J: TRBJ1-5; DNA: TGTGCCAGTAGTACGGGGGAGGGTCAGCCCCAGCATTTT; CDR3: CASSTGEGQPQHF
V: TRBV4-3; D: NA; J: TRBJ2-1; DNA: TGCGCCAGCAGCCAAGAAGGGAGTGGGTCCTACAATGAGCAGTTCTTC; CDR3: CASSQEGSGSYNEQFF
V: TRBV9; D: TRBD1; J: TRBJ1-3; DNA: TGTGCCAGCAGCGTAGGGGACAGGGACTCTGGAAACACCATATATTTT; CDR3: CASSVGDRDSGNTIYF
V: TRBV5-5; D: NA; J: TRBJ1-1; DNA: TGTGCCAGCAGCTTGTTCCGGGTAATGAACACTGAAGCTTTCTTT; CDR3: CASSLFRVMNTEAFF
V: TRBV5-1; D: NA; J: TRBJ1-4; DNA: TGCGCCAGCAGCCGCGGACAGAATGAAAAACTGTTTTTT; CDR3: CASSRGQNEKLFF
V: TRBV5-1; D: NA; J: TRBJ1-2; DNA: TGCGCCAGCAGCTTGGTATCCGGAGGGACCGGAATGGGCTACACCTTC; CDR3: CASSLVSGGTGMGYTF
V: TRBV28; D: NA; J: TRBJ2-1; DNA: TGTGCCAGCAGGCCCGCGACTAGACGCGATGAGCAGTTCTTC; CDR3: CASRPATRRDEQFF
V: TRBV5-4; D: TRBD1; J: TRBJ2-6; DNA: TGTGCCAGCAGCTCCGGGACAGTAACTATCTCTGGGGCCAACGTCCTGACTTTC; CDR3: CASSSGTVTISGANVLTF
V: TRBV29-1; D: TRBD1; J: TRBJ1-1; DNA: TGCAGCGCCTTCAGGGGGATGAACACTGAAGCTTTCTTT; CDR3: CSAFRGMNTEAFF
V: TRBV6-1; D: NA; J: TRBJ2-1; DNA: TGTGCCAGCAGTGAACAGGGGTGGAGCAATGAGCAGTTCTTC; CDR3: CASSEQGWSNEQFF
V: TRBV19; D: TRBD1; J: TRBJ1-1; DNA: TGTGCCAGTAGTGGACAGGGCGGCACTGAAGCTTTCTTT; CDR3: CASSGQGGTEAFF
V: TRBV7-9; D: TRBD1; J: TRBJ2-1; DNA: TGTGCCAGCAACATAAGGCGAGGGGGCTTCTACAATGAGCAGTTCTTC; CDR3: CASNIRRGGFYNEQFF
V: TRBV6-1; D: NA; J: TRBJ1-1; DNA: TGTGCCAGCAGTGTGGGCCGCATCGATACAGTTAGAAAATCGAACACTGAAGCTTTCTTT; CDR3: CASSVGRIDTVRKSNTEAFF
V: TRBV27; D: NA; J: TRBJ2-4; DNA: TGTGCCAGCAGTTTATGGCAGGGTGGCATTCAGTACTTC; CDR3: CASSLWQGGIQYF
V: TRBV27; D: NA; J: TRBJ1-1; DNA: TGTGCCAGCAGTTTAAGTTGGGCTGCTGAAGCTTTCTTT; CDR3: CASSLSWAAEAFF
V: TRBV29-1; D: NA; J: TRBJ1-5; DNA: TGCAGCGCCCAATTGGCCTCCAATCAGCCCCAGCATTTT; CDR3: CSAQLASNQPQHF
V: TRBV11-1; D: NA; J: TRBJ2-1; DNA: TGTGCCAGCAGCCCGCGCTCCGCCAGGGTCTATGAGCAGTTCTTC; CDR3: CASSPRSARVYEQFF
V: TRBV4-2; D: TRBD2; J: TRBJ2-3; DNA: TGTGCCAGCAGCCAAGGGACTAGCAGAGATACGCAGTATTTT; CDR3: CASSQGTSRDTQYF
V: TRBV4-1; D: TRBD2; J: TRBJ2-1; DNA: TGCGCCAGCAGCCAGGGACTAGCGGGAGAGAATGAGCAGTTCTTC; CDR3: CASSQGLAGENEQFF
V: TRBV5-1; D: TRBD2; J: TRBJ2-1; DNA: TGCGCCAGCAGCTTGCCGTCTAGCGGGAACAATGAGCAGTTCTTC; CDR3: CASSLPSSGNNEQFF
V: TRBV5-1; D: TRBD1; J: TRBJ2-7; DNA: TGCGCCAGCAGCTTGGGTGGGACAGATGTCTACGAGCAGTACTTC; CDR3: CASSLGGTDVYEQYF
V: TRBV25-1; D: NA; J: TRBJ1-4; DNA: TGTGCCAGCAGTGAATGGGCGGGGTCGGCCGATGAAAAACTGTTTTTT; CDR3: CASSEWAGSADEKLFF
V: TRBV7-9; D: TRBD2; J: TRBJ2-1; DNA: TGTGCCAGCAGGCTGACTAGCGGACCTTACAATGAGCAGTTCTTC; CDR3: CASRLTSGPYNEQFF
V: TRBV5-6; D: NA; J: TRBJ2-5; DNA: TGTGCCAGCAGCGATGACCAGGTGGGAGAGACCCAGTACTTC; CDR3: CASSDDQVGETQYF
V: TRBV19; D: NA; J: TRBJ1-1; DNA: TGTGCCAGTAAACAGGACAGCGAGACGATTGAAGCTTTCTTT; CDR3: CASKQDSETIEAFF
V: TRBV7-9; D: NA; J: TRBJ2-7; DNA: TGTGCCAGCAGCTTAGTCCTTGGTTCAGGGAACGAGCAGTACTTC; CDR3: CASSLVLGSGNEQYF
V: TRBV7-9; D: NA; J: TRBJ2-7; DNA: TGTGCCAGCTCCCCACGGAGGACCTTTTCCGAGCAGTACTTC; CDR3: CASSPRRTFSEQYF
V: TRBV2; D: TRBD1; J: TRBJ1-4; DNA: TGTGCCAACGGACAGGGGGCGGACTCGAATGAAAAACTGTTTTTT; CDR3: CANGQGADSNEKLFF
V: TRBV28; D: TRBD1; J: TRBJ1-5; DNA: TGTGCCAGCAGTTGGGACAGGGGGGAGCAGCCCCAGCATTTT; CDR3: CASSWDRGEQPQHF
V: TRBV19; D: NA; J: TRBJ1-3; DNA: TGTGCCAGCAGCTACGCCGGGAAGGCTGGAAACACCATATATTTT; CDR3: CASSYAGKAGNTIYF
V: TRBV6-1; D: TRBD2; J: TRBJ2-7; DNA: TGTGCCAGCAGTGAATGGCTAGCGGGAGATTACGAGCAGTACTTC; CDR3: CASSEWLAGDYEQYF
V: TRBV5-4; D: NA; J: TRBJ2-2; DNA: TGTGCCAGCAGCTTGGACCGCCAGGGGCCATCTCTGGGGGAGCTGTTTTTT; CDR3: CASSLDRQGPSLGELFF
V: TRBV28; D: TRBD1; J: TRBJ1-2; DNA: TGTGCCAGCAGTTCGGGACAGGGCGGCTATGGCTACACCTTC; CDR3: CASSSGQGGYGYTF
V: TRBV5-1; D: NA; J: TRBJ2-1; DNA: TGCGCCAGCAGCGGAGCAGACAGGTCGGTCAATGAGCAGTTCTTC; CDR3: CASSGADRSVNEQFF
V: TRBV10-3; D: NA; J: TRBJ1-4; DNA: TGTGCCATCAGTGCCCGCGATCGAAGATCTGATGAAAAACTGTTTTTT; CDR3: CAISARDRRSDEKLFF
V: TRBV6-6; D: NA; J: TRBJ1-1; DNA: TGTGCCAGCACGTACGGCGGTCGCTCTGAAGCTTTCTTT; CDR3: CASTYGGRSEAFF
V: TRBV19; D: TRBD1; J: TRBJ1-2; DNA: TGTGCCAGTAGTATCCCAGACAGGGGCTACTATGGCTACACCTTC; CDR3: CASSIPDRGYYGYTF
V: TRBV9; D: NA; J: TRBJ1-2; DNA: TGTGCCAGCAGCGCAGAAGTTAACTATGGCTACACCTTC; CDR3: CASSAEVNYGYTF
V: TRBV10-3; D: TRBD1; J: TRBJ2-7; DNA: TGTGCCATCAGTGGGACAGGGAAGGTCAACGAGCAGTACTTC; CDR3: CAISGTGKVNEQYF
V: TRBV11-2; D: NA; J: TRBJ2-3; DNA: TGTGCCAGCAGCTTAGCGTCGGAGGCAGATACGCAGTATTTT; CDR3: CASSLASEADTQYF
V: TRBV28; D: NA; J: TRBJ1-2; DNA: TGTGCCAGCAGTTTGTTGGACGAGGGAATCTATGGCTACACCTTC; CDR3: CASSLLDEGIYGYTF
V: TRBV5-1; D: TRBD1; J: TRBJ1-6; DNA: TGCGCCAGCAGCTCGGGACAGCCTCTAGGGAATTCACCCCTCCACTTT; CDR3: CASSSGQPLGNSPLHF
V: TRBV28; D: TRBD1; J: TRBJ1-2; DNA: TGTGCCAGCAGACAGGGGGGGCTTTATGGCTACACCTTC; CDR3: CASRQGGLYGYTF
V: TRBV27; D: NA; J: TRBJ2-7; DNA: TGTGCCAGCAGTTTATCAGGAGGGGTGGCCTACGAGCAGTACTTC; CDR3: CASSLSGGVAYEQYF
V: TRBV5-8; D: NA; J: TRBJ1-1; DNA: TGTGCCAGCAGCTTGGGGGGGGTGAACACTGAAGCTTTCTTT; CDR3: CASSLGGVNTEAFF
V: TRBV11-2; D: NA; J: TRBJ1-1; DNA: TGTGCCAGCAGCTTGTTTACAGGGAACACTGAAGCTTTCTTT; CDR3: CASSLFTGNTEAFF
V: TRBV5-1; D: TRBD1; J: TRBJ2-1; DNA: TGCGCCAGCAGCCTAGGGGACAGGGTGAGGGTAAGGACAAACTACAATGAGCAGTTCTTC; CDR3: CASSLGDRVRVRTNYNEQFF
V: TRBV7-9; D: TRBD1; J: TRBJ1-6; DNA: TGTGCCAGCAGCCCCGGGACAGACTATAATTCACCCCTCCACTTT; CDR3: CASSPGTDYNSPLHF
V: TRBV30; D: NA; J: TRBJ2-3; DNA: TGTGCCTGGAGCCGCCGCCGGGAAGATACGCAGTATTTT; CDR3: CAWSRRREDTQYF